This TCR beta chain emerged from a study of control samples from healthy donors and cancer patients. Only in-frame clones appear in the TCRdb table, and some are missing; sequencing was by immunoSEQ multiplex PCR. The sample has tens of thousands of clones, around 90% seen once. CDR1 is SGHAT and CDR2 is FQNNGV in the germline V gene. The CDR3 runs 15 residues. With V trimmed by 3 bases and J by 0 bases, 2 bases remained unmatched. This clonotype originated in a man aged 35-49 years with colorectal cancer. The chain couples TRBV11-2 to TRBJ1-5; TRBD1 agrees at 7 bases. Sequenced: PBMCs. The CDR3 region has the DNA TGTGCCAGCAGCTTGGGACAGTATAGCAATCAGCCCCAGCATTTT. Its protein product is CASSLGQYSNQPQHF.